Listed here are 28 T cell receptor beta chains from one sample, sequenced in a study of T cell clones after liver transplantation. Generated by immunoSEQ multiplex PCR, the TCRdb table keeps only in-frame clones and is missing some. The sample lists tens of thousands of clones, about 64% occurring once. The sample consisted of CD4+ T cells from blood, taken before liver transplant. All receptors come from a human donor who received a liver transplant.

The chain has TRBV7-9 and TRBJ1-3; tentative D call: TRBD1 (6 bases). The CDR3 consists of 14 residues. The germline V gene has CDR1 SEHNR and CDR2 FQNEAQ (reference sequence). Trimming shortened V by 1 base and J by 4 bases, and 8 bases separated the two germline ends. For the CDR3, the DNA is TGTGCCAGCAGCTTAGGACAGGTCGGAAACACCATATATTTT. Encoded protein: CASSLGQVGNTIYF.

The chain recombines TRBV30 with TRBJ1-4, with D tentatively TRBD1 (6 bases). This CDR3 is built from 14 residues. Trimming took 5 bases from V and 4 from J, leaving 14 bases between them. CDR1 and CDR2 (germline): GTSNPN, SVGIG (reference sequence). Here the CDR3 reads CAWAQGLRNEKLFF. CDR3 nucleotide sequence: TGTGCCTGGGCTCAGGGGTTACGTAATGAAAAACTGTTTTTT.

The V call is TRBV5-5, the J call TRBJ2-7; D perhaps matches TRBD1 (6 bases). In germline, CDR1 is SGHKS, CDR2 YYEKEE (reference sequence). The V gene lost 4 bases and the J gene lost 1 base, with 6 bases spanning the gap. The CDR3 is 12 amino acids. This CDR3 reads CASSRGSYEQYF. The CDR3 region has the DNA TGTGCCAGCAGCAGGGGGTCCTACGAGCAGTACTTC.

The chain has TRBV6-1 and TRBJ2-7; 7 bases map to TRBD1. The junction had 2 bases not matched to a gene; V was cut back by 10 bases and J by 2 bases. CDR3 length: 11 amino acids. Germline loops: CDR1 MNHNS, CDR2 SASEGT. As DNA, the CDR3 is TGTGCCACCACAGGGGCCTACGAGCAGTACTTC. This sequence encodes CATTGAYEQYF.

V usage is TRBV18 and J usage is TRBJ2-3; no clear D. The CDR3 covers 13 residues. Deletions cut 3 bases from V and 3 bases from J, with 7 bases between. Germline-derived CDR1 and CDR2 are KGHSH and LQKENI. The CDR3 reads CASSPGTTDTQYF. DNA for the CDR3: TGTGCCAGCTCACCGGGCACGACAGATACGCAGTATTTT. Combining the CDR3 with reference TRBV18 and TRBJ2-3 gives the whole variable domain NAGVMQNPRHLVRRRGQEARLRCSPMKGHSHVYWYRQLPEEGLKFMVYLQKENIIDESGMPKERFSAEFPKEGPSILRIQQVVRGDSAAYFCASSPGTTDTQYFGPGTRLTVL.

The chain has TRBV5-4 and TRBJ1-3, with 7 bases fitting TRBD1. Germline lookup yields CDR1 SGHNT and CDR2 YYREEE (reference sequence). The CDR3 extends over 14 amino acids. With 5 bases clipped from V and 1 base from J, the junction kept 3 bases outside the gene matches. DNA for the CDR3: TGTGCCAGCAGGACAGGGAATTCTGGAAACACCATATATTTT. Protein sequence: CASRTGNSGNTIYF. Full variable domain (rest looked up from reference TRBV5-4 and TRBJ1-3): ETGVTQSPTHLIKTRGQQVTLRCSSQSGHNTVSWYQQALGQGPQFIFQYYREEENGRGNFPPRFSGLQFPNYSSELNVNALELDDSALYLCASRTGNSGNTIYFGEGSWLTVV.

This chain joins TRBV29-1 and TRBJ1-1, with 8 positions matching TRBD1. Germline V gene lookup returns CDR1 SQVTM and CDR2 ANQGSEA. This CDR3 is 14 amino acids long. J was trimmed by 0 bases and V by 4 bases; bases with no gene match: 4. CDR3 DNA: TGCAGCGTTGCAACGGACAGGGTGAACACTGAAGCTTTCTTT. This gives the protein CSVATDRVNTEAFF.

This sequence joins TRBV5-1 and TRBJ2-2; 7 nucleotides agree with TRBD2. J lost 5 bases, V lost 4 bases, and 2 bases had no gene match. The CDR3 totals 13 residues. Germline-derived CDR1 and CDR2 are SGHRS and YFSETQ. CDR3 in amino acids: CASSLGGTGELFF. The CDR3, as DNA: TGCGCCAGCAGCCTCGGGGGGACCGGGGAGCTGTTTTTT.

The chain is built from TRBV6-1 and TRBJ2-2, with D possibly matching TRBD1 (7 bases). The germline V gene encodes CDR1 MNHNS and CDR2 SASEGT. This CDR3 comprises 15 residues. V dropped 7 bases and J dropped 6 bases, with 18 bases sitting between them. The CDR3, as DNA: TGTGCCAGCATAGGGGGCGCGGGAAGGTCCGGGGAGCTGTTTTTT. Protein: CASIGGAGRSGELFF.

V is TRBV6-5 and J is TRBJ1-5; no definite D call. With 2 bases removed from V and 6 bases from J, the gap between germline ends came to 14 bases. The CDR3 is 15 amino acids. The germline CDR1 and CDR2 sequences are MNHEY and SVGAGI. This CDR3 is CASSYDYNLRQPQHF. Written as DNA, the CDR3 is TGTGCCAGCAGTTACGACTATAATCTCCGTCAGCCCCAGCATTTT.

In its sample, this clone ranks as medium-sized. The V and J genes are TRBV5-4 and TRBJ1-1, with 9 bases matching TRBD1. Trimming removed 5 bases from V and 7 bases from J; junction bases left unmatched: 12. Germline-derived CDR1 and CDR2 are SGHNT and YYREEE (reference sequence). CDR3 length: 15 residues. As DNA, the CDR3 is TGTGCCAGCAGGTCCGGGACAGGGTTTTTGGGTGAAGCTTTCTTT. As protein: CASRSGTGFLGEAFF.

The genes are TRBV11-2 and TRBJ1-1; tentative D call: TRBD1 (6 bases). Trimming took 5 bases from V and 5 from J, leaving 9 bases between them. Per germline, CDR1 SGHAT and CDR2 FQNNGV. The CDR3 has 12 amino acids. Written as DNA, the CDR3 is TGTGCCAGCAGCGCCCAGGGGACTGAAGCTTTCTTT. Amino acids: CASSAQGTEAFF.

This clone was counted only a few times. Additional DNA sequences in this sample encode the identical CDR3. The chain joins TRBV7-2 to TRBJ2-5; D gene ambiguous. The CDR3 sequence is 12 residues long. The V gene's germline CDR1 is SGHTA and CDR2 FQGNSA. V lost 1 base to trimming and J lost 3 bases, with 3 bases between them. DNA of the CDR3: TGTGCCAGCAGCTTAGGCGAAGAGACCCAGTACTTC. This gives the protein CASSLGEETQYF.

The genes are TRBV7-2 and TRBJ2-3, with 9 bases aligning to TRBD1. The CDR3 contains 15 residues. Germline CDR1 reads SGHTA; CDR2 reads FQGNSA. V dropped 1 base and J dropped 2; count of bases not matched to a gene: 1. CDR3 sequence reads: CASSLDRGPTDTQYF. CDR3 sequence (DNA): TGTGCCAGCAGCTTAGACAGGGGGCCCACAGATACGCAGTATTTT.

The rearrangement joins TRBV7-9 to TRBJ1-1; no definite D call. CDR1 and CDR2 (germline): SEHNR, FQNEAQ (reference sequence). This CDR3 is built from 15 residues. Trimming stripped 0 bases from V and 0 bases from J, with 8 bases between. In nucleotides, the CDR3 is TGTGCCAGCAGCTTAGCTCTCGGGATGAACACTGAAGCTTTCTTT. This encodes CASSLALGMNTEAFF.

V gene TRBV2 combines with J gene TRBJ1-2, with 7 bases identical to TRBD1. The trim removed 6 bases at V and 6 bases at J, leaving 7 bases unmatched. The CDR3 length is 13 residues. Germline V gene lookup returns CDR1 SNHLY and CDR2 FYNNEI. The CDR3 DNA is TGTGCCAGCAGGATACAGGGGAGGAATGGCTACACCTTC. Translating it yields CASRIQGRNGYTF.

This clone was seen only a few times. CDR3 DNA: TGCGCCAGCAGCTTCGCAGGGAACACTGAAGCTTTCTTT. Translating it yields CASSFAGNTEAFF. The chain employs TRBV5-1 and TRBJ1-1, with D unresolved. The CDR3 extends over 13 amino acids. Between the trimmed V and J ends, which lost 2 bases and 1 base, there was a span of 6 bases. CDR1 SGHRS and CDR2 YFSETQ come from the germline V gene.

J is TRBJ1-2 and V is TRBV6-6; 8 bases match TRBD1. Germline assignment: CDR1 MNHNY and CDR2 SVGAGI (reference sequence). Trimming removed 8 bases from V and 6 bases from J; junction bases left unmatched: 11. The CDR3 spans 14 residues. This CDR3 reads CASLIQDRENGYTF. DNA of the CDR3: TGTGCCAGCTTAATCCAGGACAGGGAAAATGGCTACACCTTC.

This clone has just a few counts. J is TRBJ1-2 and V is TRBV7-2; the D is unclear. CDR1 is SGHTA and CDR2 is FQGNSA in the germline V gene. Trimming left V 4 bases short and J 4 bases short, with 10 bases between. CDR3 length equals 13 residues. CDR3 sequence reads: CASSSGSFYGYTF. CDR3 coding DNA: TGTGCCAGCAGCTCGGGTTCTTTCTATGGCTACACCTTC.

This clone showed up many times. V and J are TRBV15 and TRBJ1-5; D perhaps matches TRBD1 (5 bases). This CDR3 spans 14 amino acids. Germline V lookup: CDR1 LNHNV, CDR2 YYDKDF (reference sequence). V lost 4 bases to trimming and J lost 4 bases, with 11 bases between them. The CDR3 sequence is CATSMRRGNQPQHF. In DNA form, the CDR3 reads TGTGCCACCAGCATGAGGAGGGGAAATCAGCCCCAGCATTTT.

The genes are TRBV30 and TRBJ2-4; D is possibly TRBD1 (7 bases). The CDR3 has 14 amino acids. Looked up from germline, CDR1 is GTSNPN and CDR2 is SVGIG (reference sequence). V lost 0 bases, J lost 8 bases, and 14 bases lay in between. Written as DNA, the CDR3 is TGTGCCTGGAGTGTAGGAGGGGGCTCGGACATTCAGTACTTC. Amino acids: CAWSVGGGSDIQYF. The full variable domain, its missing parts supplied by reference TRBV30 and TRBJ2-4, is SQTIHQWPATLVQPVGSPLSLECTVEGTSNPNLYWYRQAAGRGLQLLFYSVGIGQISSEVPQNLSASRPQDRQFILSSKKLLLSDSGFYLCAWSVGGGSDIQYFGAGTRLSVL.

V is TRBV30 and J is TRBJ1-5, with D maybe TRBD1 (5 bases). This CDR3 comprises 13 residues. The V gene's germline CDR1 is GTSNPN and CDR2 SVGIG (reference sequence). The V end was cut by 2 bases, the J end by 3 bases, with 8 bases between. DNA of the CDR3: TGTGCCTGGAGTTGGGGGGACAATCAGCCCCAGCATTTT. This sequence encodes CAWSWGDNQPQHF.

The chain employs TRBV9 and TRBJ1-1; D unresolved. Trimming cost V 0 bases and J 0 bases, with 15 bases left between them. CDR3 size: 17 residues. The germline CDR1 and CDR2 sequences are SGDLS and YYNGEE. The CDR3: CASSVDHSPPMNTEAFF. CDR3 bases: TGTGCCAGCAGCGTAGACCACTCTCCCCCTATGAACACTGAAGCTTTCTTT.

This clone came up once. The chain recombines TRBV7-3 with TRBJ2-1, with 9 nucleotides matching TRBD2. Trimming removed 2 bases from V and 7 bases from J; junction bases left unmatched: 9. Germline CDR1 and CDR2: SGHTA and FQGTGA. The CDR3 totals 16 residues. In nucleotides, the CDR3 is TGTGCCAGCAGCTTATCGGTAGCGGGGGCCCTAAATGAGCAGTTCTTC. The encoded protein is CASSLSVAGALNEQFF.

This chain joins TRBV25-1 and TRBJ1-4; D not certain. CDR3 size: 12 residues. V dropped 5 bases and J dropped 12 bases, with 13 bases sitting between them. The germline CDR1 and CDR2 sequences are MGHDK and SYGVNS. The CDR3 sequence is CASSPPDKELFF. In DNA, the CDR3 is TGTGCCAGCAGTCCTCCCGACAAGGAACTGTTTTTT.

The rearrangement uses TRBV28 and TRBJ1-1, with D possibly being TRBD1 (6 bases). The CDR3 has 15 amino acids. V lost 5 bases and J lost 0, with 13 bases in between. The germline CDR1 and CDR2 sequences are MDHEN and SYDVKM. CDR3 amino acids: CASSAIQGMNTEAFF. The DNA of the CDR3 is TGTGCCAGCAGTGCAATACAGGGCATGAACACTGAAGCTTTCTTT. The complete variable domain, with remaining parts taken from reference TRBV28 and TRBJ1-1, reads DVKVTQSSRYLVKRTGEKVFLECVQDMDHENMFWYRQDPGLGLRLIYFSYDVKMKEKGDIPEGYSVSREKKERFSLILESASTNQTSMYLCASSAIQGMNTEAFFGQGTRLTVV.

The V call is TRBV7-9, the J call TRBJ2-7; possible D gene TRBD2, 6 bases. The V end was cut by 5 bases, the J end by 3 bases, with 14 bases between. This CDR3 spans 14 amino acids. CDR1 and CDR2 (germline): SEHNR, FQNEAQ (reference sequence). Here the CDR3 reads CASSTPSRGYEQYF. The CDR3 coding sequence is TGTGCCAGCAGCACCCCCTCGCGGGGCTACGAGCAGTACTTC.

CDR3 DNA: TGTGCCAGTTCCTCAGCGCGGACAGGGGGCTGGAAGACCCAGTACTTC. This codes for CASSSARTGGWKTQYF. The genes are TRBV19 and TRBJ2-5, with TRBD1 matching 11 bases. V was clipped by 8 bases and J by 6 bases; unmatched bases: 14. CDR1 is LNHDA and CDR2 is SQIVND in the germline V gene (reference sequence). The CDR3 consists of 16 residues.